This TCR beta chain was profiled in a study of blood T cell repertoires in COVID-19. Across the whole study: Sample material is recorded as cDNA or gDNA derived from T cells, B-cell-depleted T cells, or PBMCs.

The CDR3 sequence is 16 residues long. With 5 bases removed from V and 0 bases from J, the gap between germline ends came to 16 bases. CDR1 is LNHDA and CDR2 is SQIVND in the germline V gene (reference sequence). Sequencing was performed with immunoSEQ multiplex PCR; in TCRdb, only in-frame clones are kept and a portion is missing. The sample has 200,000 to 250,000 clones, approximately 86% seen once; the top ten hold roughly 4%. Membership in each cohort depended on participant-reported clinical history. The origin of this receptor is a woman aged 30 to 39 who had been exposed to COVID-19. Sequenced material: PBMCs or T cells enriched from blood (not recorded which). The chain is built from TRBV19 and TRBJ1-2; D might be TRBD1 (5 bases). The CDR3 DNA is TGTGCCAGTAGTTGGGGGGACCTACCGACTAACTATGGCTACACCTTC. Protein product: CASSWGDLPTNYGYTF. Combining the CDR3 with reference TRBV19 and TRBJ1-2 gives the whole variable domain DGGITQSPKYLFRKEGQNVTLSCEQNLNHDAMYWYRQDPGQGLRLIYYSQIVNDFQKGDIAEGYSVSREKKESFPLTVTSAQKNPTAFYLCASSWGDLPTNYGYTFGSGTRLTVV.